This T cell receptor beta chain was obtained from a study of regulatory T cells in long-lasting Graves disease. Notes on the study in general: Persistent Graves' patients showed a TCR diversity that was lower than that of newly diagnosed ones. Persistent patients had more shared public clonotypes (under 3,000) than new patients (around 1,000).

Losses at the gene ends were 6 bases for V and 9 bases for J; bases not matched to a gene: 11. Germline CDR1 MNHNS, CDR2 SASEGT. This CDR3 region has 14 residues. To make TCR beta libraries, researchers used iRepertoire HTBI primers and Arm-PCR of CDR3 regions. A single record per CDR3 protein comes from TCRdb applying MiXCR to the multiplex PCR reads. The sample gives fewer than 350,000 distinct CDR3 sequences, 18% of which show up once; less than 40% is in the top ten. Ten or more counts support this clonotype. As yet, its antigen is unknown. Noted time point: newly diagnosed GD, antithyroid drugs for less than 3 months. Making the TCR library involved RNA that had been extracted from PBMCs. Graves' disease was diagnosed by American Thyroid Association guidelines. An endocrinology unit in Xi'an, China, supplied the patients.

The TCR comes from a female donor with Graves disease. This material consisted of peripheral blood mononuclear cells (PBMCs), taken at new diagnosis, from a patient treated with antithyroid drugs. The chain uses TRBV6-1 and TRBJ2-3; TRBD2 agrees at 8 bases. The CDR3 protein is CASSERAGGATQYF. For the CDR3, the DNA is TGTGCCAGCAGCGAACGGGCGGGAGGCGCCACGCAGTATTTT.